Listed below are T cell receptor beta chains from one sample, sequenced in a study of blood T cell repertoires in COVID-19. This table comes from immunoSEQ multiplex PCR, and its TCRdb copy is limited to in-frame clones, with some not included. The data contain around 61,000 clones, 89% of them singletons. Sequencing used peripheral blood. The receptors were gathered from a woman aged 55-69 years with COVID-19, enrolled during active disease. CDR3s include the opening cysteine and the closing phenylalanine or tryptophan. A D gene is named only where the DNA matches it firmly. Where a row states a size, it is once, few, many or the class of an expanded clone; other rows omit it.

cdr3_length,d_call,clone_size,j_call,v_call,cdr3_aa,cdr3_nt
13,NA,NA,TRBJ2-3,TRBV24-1,CATSDPSTDTQYF,TGTGCCACCAGTGACCCTAGCACAGATACGCAGTATTTT
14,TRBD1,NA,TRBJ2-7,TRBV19,CASSTLGQGVEQYF,TGTGCCAGTAGTACCCTCGGACAGGGTGTTGAGCAGTACTTC
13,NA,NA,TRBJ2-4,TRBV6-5,CASTGEPKNIQYF,TGTGCCAGCACTGGAGAGCCCAAAAACATTCAGTACTTC
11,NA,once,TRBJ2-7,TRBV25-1,CASRSWAEQYF,TGTGCCAGCAGAAGTTGGGCCGAGCAGTACTTC
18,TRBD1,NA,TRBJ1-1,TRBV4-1,CASSHYPGQGTLNTEAFF,TGCGCCAGCAGCCATTATCCGGGACAGGGGACGCTAAACACTGAAGCTTTCTTT
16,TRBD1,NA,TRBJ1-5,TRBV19,CASSRGTGGRNQPQHF,TGTGCCAGTAGCCGTGGGACAGGGGGCCGCAATCAGCCCCAGCATTTT
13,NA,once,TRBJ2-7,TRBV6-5,CAAGTSSTYEQYF,TGTGCCGCGGGAACTAGCAGTACCTACGAGCAGTACTTC
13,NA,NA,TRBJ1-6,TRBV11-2,CASSPSRNSPLHF,TGTGCCAGCAGCCCAAGTAGAAATTCACCCCTCCACTTT
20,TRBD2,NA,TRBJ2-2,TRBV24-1,CATSDSGTSGRRGITGELFF,TGTGCCACCAGTGACTCCGGGACTAGCGGGAGAAGGGGTATCACCGGGGAGCTGTTTTTT
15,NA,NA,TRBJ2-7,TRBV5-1,CASSRNQGSSYEQYF,TGCGCCAGCAGCCGCAATCAGGGGAGCTCCTACGAGCAGTACTTC